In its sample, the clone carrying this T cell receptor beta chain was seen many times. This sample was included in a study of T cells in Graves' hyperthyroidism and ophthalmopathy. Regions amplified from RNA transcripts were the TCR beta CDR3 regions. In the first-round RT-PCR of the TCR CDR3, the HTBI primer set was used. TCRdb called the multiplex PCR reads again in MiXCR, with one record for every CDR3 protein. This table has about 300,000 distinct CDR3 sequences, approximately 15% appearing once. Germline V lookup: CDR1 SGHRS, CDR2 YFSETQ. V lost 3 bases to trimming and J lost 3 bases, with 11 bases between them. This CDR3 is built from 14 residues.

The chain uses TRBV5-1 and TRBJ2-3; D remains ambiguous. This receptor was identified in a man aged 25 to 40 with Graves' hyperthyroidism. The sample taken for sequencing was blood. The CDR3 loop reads CASSYSKGTDTQYF. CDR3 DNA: TGCGCCAGCAGCTATAGCAAGGGAACAGATACGCAGTATTTT. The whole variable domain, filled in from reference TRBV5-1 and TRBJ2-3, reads KAGVTQTPRYLIKTRGQQVTLSCSPISGHRSVSWYQQTPGQGLQFLFEYFSETQRNKGNFPGRFSGRQFSNSRSEMNVSTLELGDSALYLCASSYSKGTDTQYFGPGTRLTVL.